This T cell receptor beta chain was obtained from a study of T cell responses to AZD1222 COVID-19 vaccine. Study-level background: Researchers grouped second doses given at about 4 or about 12 weeks into one pool.

Details on this clone: Its antigen is unidentified.

General study results and limits: Only five to seven individuals given AZD1222 were seropositive at baseline.

Produced via immunoSEQ multiplex PCR; TCRdb's table is partial and in-frame only. Of roughly 56,000 clones listed, 80% to 90% are singletons. This CDR3 has 16 amino acids. Germline values: CDR1 SGHRS, CDR2 YFSETQ. Trimming removed 4 bases at V and 0 bases at J, with 16 bases between. This specimen was peripheral blood, taken on day 0 of AZD1222 vaccination. The receptor's source is an adult in good health. The chain employs TRBV5-1 and TRBJ2-5; D remains ambiguous. The CDR3 sequence: CASSTTNRLDQETQYF. The DNA of the CDR3 is TGCGCCAGCAGCACCACAAACCGGTTAGACCAAGAGACCCAGTACTTC.